This is a list of T cell receptor beta chains from one sample in a study of vaccination and CD4 T cells after COVID-19. TCRdb recomputed calls from the PCR reads with MiXCR, one row per CDR3 protein. The data show approximately 11,000 distinct CDR3 sequences, with around 23% seen just once and approximately 25% held by the top ten. These receptors lack a known antigen. The starting material was CD4+ T cells from blood, cultured in vitro, obtained after SARS-CoV-2 vaccination. All receptors derive from a human donor who had recovered from COVID-19. CDR3s include the opening cysteine and the closing phenylalanine or tryptophan. The order of the fields is J gene, D gene, clone size, V gene, CDR3 DNA, CDR3 protein. The D gene is left open where the match is weak. Where a row states a size, it is once, few, many or the class of an expanded clone; other rows omit it.

TRBJ2-7 - - TRBV28 TGTGCCAGTCGACTAGTAGGTTACGAGCAGTACTTC CASRLVGYEQYF
TRBJ1-2 - - TRBV19 TGTGCCAGTAACCAAGGGGACAACTATGGCTACACCTTC CASNQGDNYGYTF
TRBJ2-4 TRBD1 few TRBV28 TGTGCCAGCATCGGACAGGGCAACATTCAGTACTTC CASIGQGNIQYF
TRBJ2-7 - once TRBV6-1 TGTGCCAGCAGTGGGTTTAACAGGGAGCCCCACGAGCAGTACTTC CASSGFNREPHEQYF
TRBJ2-3 - few TRBV20-1 TGCAGTGCTAGAGATCGGCGACAGGCAAGCACAGATACGCAGTATTTT CSARDRRQASTDTQYF
TRBJ1-2 TRBD1 few TRBV7-6 TGTGCCAGCAGCCTGCGACAGGGAGCTGGCTACACCTTC CASSLRQGAGYTF
TRBJ2-3 TRBD2 few TRBV6-1 TGTGCCAGCAGACTAGCGGATTCCACAGATACGCAGTATTTT CASRLADSTDTQYF
TRBJ2-7 - few TRBV6-1 TGTGCCAGCACCTGGGGGTTATCGGGAGAGCAGTACTTC CASTWGLSGEQYF
TRBJ2-5 - medium-sized TRBV7-6 TGTGCCAGCAGCTGGATACAAGAGACCCAGTACTTC CASSWIQETQYF
TRBJ1-5 TRBD1 - TRBV28 TGTGCCAGCAGTCCCAGGGGGAGATATAGCAATCAGCCCCAGCATTTT CASSPRGRYSNQPQHF
TRBJ2-7 TRBD2 - TRBV6-2/TRBV6-3 TGTGCCAGCAGAACCGGGACTAGTCTCAACGAGCAGTACTTC CASRTGTSLNEQYF
TRBJ1-5 - large TRBV28 TGTGCCAGCAGTTTACCCTATCAGCCCCAGCATTTT CASSLPYQPQHF
TRBJ2-7 TRBD1 large TRBV7-9 TGTGCCAGCAGCTCCTCCGGGACAGGGGGCTACGAGCAGTACTTC CASSSSGTGGYEQYF
TRBJ1-5 - - TRBV24-1 TGTGCCACCAGTGATTTTGAAGGGGGTCAGCCCCAGCATTTT CATSDFEGGQPQHF
TRBJ1-5 TRBD1 few TRBV19 TGTGCCAGTAGTATATCAAGGACAGGCGGTGGCAATCAGCCCCAGCATTTT CASSISRTGGGNQPQHF
TRBJ2-3 - few TRBV7-8 TGTGCCAGCAGCTTTCAGGGCTCCGTTGGTGGTGATACGCAGTATTTT CASSFQGSVGGDTQYF
TRBJ1-2 - few TRBV7-9 TGTGCCAGCAGCTTTGATACGGGCGGCTACACCTTC CASSFDTGGYTF
TRBJ1-6 TRBD1 few TRBV27 TGTGCCAGCAGTACAAGACAGGGAATCACCAATTCACCCCTCCACTTT CASSTRQGITNSPLHF
TRBJ2-6 - - TRBV20-1 TGCAGTGCGGCGGACCCAGGGCTCACCTCTGGGGCCAACGTCCTGACTTTC CSAADPGLTSGANVLTF
TRBJ2-5 - - TRBV5-5 TGTGCCAGCAGCGGGGTGTCCGGGGGCGTCGAGACCCAGTACTTC CASSGVSGGVETQYF
TRBJ1-6 - medium-sized TRBV7-9 TGTGCCAGCAGCTTAGACCATAATTCACCCCTCCACTTT CASSLDHNSPLHF
TRBJ1-2 TRBD1 - TRBV27 TGTGCCAGCAGTCCCCGGGGACAGTTACCCTATGGCTACACCTTC CASSPRGQLPYGYTF
TRBJ1-2 - - TRBV6-1 TGTGCCAGCAGAAGTGACACTTCCTATGGCTACACCTTC CASRSDTSYGYTF
TRBJ2-7 - - TRBV6-5 TGTGCCAGCAGTTACCTCCCCCCGAGGCGCGAGCAGTACTTC CASSYLPPRREQYF
TRBJ1-5 - - TRBV6-1 TGTGCCAGCACGGGCGGGGGACGCAATCAGCCCCAGCATTTT CASTGGGRNQPQHF
TRBJ2-5 - - TRBV27 TGTGCCAGCAGCCGGGGCCAGGGGTTGGGACCGGTGTGGACCCAGTACTTC CASSRGQGLGPVWTQYF
TRBJ2-7 TRBD2 - TRBV20-1 TGCAGTGCTAGAGAGTCGCTAGCGGGGATCTACGAGCAGTACTTC CSARESLAGIYEQYF
TRBJ2-5 - medium-sized TRBV7-2 TGTGCCAGCAGCTTAGAGGTTGGGACCCAGTACTTC CASSLEVGTQYF
TRBJ2-2 TRBD1 few TRBV20-1 TGCAGTGCTAGAGAGACAGGGGACACCGGGGAGCTGTTTTTT CSARETGDTGELFF
TRBJ2-5 - few TRBV6-5 TGTGCCAGCAGTTACGGAAATCCAGGGATTCCGGAGACCCAGTACTTC CASSYGNPGIPETQYF
TRBJ2-7 TRBD2 - TRBV10-3 TGTGCCATCAGGAAGACTAGCGGGATGGGCTACGAGCAGTACTTC CAIRKTSGMGYEQYF
TRBJ1-2 - - TRBV10-3 TGTGCCATCAGCAAAGGAGGGGACGTCTATGGCTACACCTTC CAISKGGDVYGYTF
TRBJ2-5 TRBD2 few TRBV5-4 TGTGCCAGCAGCCGCGGGGCGGGAGGACGCCAAGAGACCCAGTACTTC CASSRGAGGRQETQYF
TRBJ1-1 TRBD1 - TRBV19 TGTGCCAGTAGTAGTGGGACAGGGGGCCGAACTGAAGCTTTCTTT CASSSGTGGRTEAFF
TRBJ1-2 - medium-sized TRBV20-1 TGCAGTGCTAGTCCCTCGGACAGACACTATGGCTACACCTTC CSASPSDRHYGYTF
TRBJ2-7 TRBD1 - TRBV4-1 TGCGCCAGCAGCCAGGGACAGGGGGAAGGCTACGAGCAGTACTTC CASSQGQGEGYEQYF
TRBJ2-5 - - TRBV10-2 TGCGCCAGCAGTGAGAGGAGCTCCCGGGAGACCCAGTACTTC CASSERSSRETQYF
TRBJ2-3 - - TRBV20-1 TGCAGGACCGGGACACAGCACACAGATACGCAGTATTTT CRTGTQHTDTQYF
TRBJ1-5 - medium-sized TRBV6-4 TGTGCCAGCAGCTCCCAATGGGGTCCCCTATATAGCAATCAGCCCCAGCATTTT CASSSQWGPLYSNQPQHF
TRBJ2-1 - - TRBV24-1 TGTGCCACCAGTGAGCAGGGTAGGCACAATGAGCAGTTCTTC CATSEQGRHNEQFF
TRBJ2-5 TRBD2 few TRBV10-3 TGTGCCATCAGTAGGACTAGCGGGAGGGCCGGGGGTGGACAAGAGACCCAGTACTTC CAISRTSGRAGGGQETQYF
TRBJ2-7 TRBD1 medium-sized TRBV10-3 TGTGCCATCAGTGAGTCGCGGACAGGGGGCTACGAGCAGTACTTC CAISESRTGGYEQYF
TRBJ2-6 TRBD1 few TRBV6-5 TGTGCCAGCAGTTACCAGGGGACAGGTACCCTGAGCTCTGGGGCCAACGTCCTGACTTTC CASSYQGTGTLSSGANVLTF
TRBJ2-1 TRBD1 few TRBV15 TGTGCCACCAGCAGACGAACAGGGGTTAGGAACAATGAGCAGTTCTTC CATSRRTGVRNNEQFF
TRBJ2-1 - few TRBV4-3 TGCGCCAGCAGCCAAGAAAGACTGACCGGAGGTAATTTCTTC CASSQERLTGGNFF
TRBJ1-2 - - TRBV2 TGTGCCAGCAGTACAGGGCCTCGGTATGGCTACACCTTC CASSTGPRYGYTF